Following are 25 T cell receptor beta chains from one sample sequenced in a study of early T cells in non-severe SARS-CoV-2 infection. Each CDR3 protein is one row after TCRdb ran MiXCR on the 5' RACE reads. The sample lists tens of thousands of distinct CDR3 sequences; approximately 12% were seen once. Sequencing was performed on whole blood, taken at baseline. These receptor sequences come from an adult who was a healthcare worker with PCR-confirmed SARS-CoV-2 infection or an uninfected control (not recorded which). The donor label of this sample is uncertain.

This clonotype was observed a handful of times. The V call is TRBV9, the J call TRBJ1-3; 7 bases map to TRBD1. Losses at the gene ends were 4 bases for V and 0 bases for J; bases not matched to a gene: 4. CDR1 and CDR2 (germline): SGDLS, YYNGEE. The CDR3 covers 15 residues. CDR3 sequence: CASSLQGNSGNTIYF. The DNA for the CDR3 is TGTGCCAGCAGCTTACAGGGGAACTCTGGAAACACCATATATTTT.

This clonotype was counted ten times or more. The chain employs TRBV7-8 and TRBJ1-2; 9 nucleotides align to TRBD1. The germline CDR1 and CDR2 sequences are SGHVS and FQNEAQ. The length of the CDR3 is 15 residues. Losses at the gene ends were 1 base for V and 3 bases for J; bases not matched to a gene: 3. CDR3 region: CASSLGTGVDYGYTF. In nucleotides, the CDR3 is TGTGCCAGCAGCTTAGGGACAGGGGTGGACTATGGCTACACCTTC.

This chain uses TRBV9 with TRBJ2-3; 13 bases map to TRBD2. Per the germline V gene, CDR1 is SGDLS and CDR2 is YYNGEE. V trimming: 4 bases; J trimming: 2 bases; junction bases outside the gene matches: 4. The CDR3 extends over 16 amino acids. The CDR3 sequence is CASSTLAGGPTDTQYF. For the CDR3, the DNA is TGTGCCAGCAGCACACTAGCGGGGGGGCCCACAGATACGCAGTATTTT.

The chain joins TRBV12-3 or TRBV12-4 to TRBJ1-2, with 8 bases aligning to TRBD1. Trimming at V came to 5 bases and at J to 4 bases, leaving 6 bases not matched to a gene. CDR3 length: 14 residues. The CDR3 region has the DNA TGTGCCAGCAGTCCCAGACAGGGGAGCTATGGCTACACCTTC. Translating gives CASSPRQGSYGYTF.

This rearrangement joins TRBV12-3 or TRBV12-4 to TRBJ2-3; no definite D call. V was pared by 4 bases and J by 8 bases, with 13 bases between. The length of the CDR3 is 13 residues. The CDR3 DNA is TGTGCCAGCAGTTCCGATCCCCCCGGTACGCAGTATTTT. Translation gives CASSSDPPGTQYF.

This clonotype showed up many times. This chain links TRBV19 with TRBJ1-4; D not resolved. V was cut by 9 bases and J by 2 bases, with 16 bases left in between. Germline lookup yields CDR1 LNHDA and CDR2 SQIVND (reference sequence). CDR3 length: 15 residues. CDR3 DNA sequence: TGTGCCAGCAGACCCCGGGGTGGCACTAATGAAAAACTGTTTTTT. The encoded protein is CASRPRGGTNEKLFF.

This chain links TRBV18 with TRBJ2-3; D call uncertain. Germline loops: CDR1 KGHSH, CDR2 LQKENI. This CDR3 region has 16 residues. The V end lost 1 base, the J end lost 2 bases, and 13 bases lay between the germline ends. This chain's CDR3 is CASSPRPGRHTDTQYF. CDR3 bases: TGTGCCAGCTCACCACGGCCCGGACGGCACACAGATACGCAGTATTTT. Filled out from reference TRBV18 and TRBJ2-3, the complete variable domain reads NAGVMQNPRHLVRRRGQEARLRCSPMKGHSHVYWYRQLPEEGLKFMVYLQKENIIDESGMPKERFSAEFPKEGPSILRIQQVVRGDSAAYFCASSPRPGRHTDTQYFGPGTRLTVL.

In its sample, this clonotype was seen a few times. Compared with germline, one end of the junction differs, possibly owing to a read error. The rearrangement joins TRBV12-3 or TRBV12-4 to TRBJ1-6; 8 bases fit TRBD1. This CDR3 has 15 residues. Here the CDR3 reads CASRHRTGYNSPLHF. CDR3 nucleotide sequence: TGTGCCAGCAGACATAGGACAGGGTATAATTCACCCCTCCATTTT.

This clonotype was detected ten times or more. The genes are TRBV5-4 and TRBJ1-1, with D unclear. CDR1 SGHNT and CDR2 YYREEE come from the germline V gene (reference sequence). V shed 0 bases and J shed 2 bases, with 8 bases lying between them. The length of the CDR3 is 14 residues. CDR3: CASSLVSPNTEAFF. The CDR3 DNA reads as TGTGCCAGCAGCTTGGTTAGTCCTAACACTGAAGCTTTCTTT.

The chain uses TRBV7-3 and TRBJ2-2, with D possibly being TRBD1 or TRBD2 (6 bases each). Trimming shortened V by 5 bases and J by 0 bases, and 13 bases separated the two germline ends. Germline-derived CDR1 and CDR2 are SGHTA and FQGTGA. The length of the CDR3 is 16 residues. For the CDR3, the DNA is TGTGCCAGCAGCCCCAGGGGAGGAACGAACACCGGGGAGCTGTTTTTT. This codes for CASSPRGGTNTGELFF. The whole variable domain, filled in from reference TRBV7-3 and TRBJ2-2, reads GAGVSQTPSNKVTEKGKYVELRCDPISGHTALYWYRQSLGQGPEFLIYFQGTGAADDSGLPNDRFFAVRPEGSVSTLKIQRTERGDSAVYLCASSPRGGTNTGELFFGEGSRLTVL.

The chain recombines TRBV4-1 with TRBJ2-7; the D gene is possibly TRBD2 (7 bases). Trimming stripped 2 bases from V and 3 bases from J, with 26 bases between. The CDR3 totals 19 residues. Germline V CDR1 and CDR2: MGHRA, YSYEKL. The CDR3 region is CASSQTIMGGGQQIYEQYV. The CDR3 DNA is TGCGCCAGCAGCCAAACCATAATGGGCGGGGGCCAGCAAATCTACGAGCAGTACGTC.

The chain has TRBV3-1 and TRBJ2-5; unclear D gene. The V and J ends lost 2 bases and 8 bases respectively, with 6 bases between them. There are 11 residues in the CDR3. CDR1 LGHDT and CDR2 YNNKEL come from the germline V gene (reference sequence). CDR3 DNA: TGTGCCAGCAGCCAAATCTATACCCAGTACTTC. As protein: CASSQIYTQYF.

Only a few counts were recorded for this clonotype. The CDR3, as DNA: TGCAGTGCTAGAGAAGTCGGTGGCAGCCTTCGGGAAAAACTGTTTTTT. This codes for CSAREVGGSLREKLFF. V usage is TRBV20-1 and J usage is TRBJ1-4; unclear D gene. The V end was cut by 0 bases, the J end by 8 bases, with 19 bases between. Germline values: CDR1 DFQATT, CDR2 SNEGSKA (reference sequence). The CDR3 totals 16 residues.

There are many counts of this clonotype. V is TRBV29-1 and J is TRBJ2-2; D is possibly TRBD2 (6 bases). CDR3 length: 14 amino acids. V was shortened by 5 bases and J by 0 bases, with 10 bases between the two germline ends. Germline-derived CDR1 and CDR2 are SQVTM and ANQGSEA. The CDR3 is CSVRGRTNTGELFF. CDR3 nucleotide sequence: TGCAGCGTTAGAGGGAGGACGAACACCGGGGAGCTGTTTTTT.

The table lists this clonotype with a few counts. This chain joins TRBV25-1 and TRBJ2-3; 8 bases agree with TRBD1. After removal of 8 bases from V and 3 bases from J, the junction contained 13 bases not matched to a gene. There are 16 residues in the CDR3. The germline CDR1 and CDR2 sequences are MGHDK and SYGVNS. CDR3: CASSNTGGIGTDTQYF. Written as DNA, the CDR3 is TGTGCCAGCTCAAACACAGGGGGGATTGGGACAGATACGCAGTATTTT.

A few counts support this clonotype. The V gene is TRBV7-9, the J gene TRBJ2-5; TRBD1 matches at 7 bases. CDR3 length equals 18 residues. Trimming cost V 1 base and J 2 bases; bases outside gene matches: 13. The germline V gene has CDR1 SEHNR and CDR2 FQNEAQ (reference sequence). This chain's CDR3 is CASSLEGTAAQVQETQYF. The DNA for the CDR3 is TGTGCCAGCAGCTTAGAGGGGACAGCAGCCCAAGTGCAAGAGACCCAGTACTTC.

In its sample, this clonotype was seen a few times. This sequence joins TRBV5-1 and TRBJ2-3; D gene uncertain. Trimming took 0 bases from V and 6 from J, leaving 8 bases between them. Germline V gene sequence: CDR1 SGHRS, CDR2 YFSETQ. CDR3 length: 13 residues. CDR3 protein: CASSLALGDTQYF. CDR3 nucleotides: TGCGCCAGCAGCTTGGCTCTGGGGGATACGCAGTATTTT. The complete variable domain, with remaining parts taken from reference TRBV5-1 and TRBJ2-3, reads KAGVTQTPRYLIKTRGQQVTLSCSPISGHRSVSWYQQTPGQGLQFLFEYFSETQRNKGNFPGRFSGRQFSNSRSEMNVSTLELGDSALYLCASSLALGDTQYFGPGTRLTVL.

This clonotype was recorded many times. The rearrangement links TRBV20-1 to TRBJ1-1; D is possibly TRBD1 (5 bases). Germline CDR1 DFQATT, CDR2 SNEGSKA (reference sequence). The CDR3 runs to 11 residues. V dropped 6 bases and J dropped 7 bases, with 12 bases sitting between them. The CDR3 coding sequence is TGCAGTGCCTCAAGTGGGGGTGAAGCTTTCTTT. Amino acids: CSASSGGEAFF.

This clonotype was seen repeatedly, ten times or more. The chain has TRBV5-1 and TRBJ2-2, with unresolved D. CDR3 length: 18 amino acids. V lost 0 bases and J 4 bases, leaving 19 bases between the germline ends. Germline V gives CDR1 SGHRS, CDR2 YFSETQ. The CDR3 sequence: CASSLAGLTRTITGELFF. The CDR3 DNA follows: TGCGCCAGCAGCTTGGCTGGCCTTACCCGAACTATCACCGGGGAGCTGTTTTTT.

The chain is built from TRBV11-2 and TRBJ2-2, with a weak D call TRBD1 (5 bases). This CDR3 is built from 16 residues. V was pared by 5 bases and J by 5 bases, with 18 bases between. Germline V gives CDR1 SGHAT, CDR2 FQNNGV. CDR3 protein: CASSLTFTQGTGELFF. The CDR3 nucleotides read TGTGCCAGCAGCCTCACCTTTACTCAGGGTACCGGGGAGCTGTTTTTT.

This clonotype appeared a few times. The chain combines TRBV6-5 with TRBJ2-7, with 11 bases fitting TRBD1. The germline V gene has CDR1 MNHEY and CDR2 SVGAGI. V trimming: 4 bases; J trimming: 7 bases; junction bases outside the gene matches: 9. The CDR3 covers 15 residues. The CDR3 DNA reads TGTGCCAGCAGTTCTGGGACAGGGGGTTTTAGGGAGCAGTACGTC. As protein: CASSSGTGGFREQYV.

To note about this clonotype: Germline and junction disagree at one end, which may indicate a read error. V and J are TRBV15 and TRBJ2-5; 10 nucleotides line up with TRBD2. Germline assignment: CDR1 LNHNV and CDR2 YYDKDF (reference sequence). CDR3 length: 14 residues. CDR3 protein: CATSRDLAGVPPTF. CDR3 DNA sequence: TGTGCCACCAGCAGAGATCTAGCGGGGGTACCCCCGACCTTC.

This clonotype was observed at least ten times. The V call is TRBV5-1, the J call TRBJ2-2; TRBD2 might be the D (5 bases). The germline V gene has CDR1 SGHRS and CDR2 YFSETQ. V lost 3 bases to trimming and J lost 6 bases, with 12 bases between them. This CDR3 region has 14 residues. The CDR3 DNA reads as TGCGCCAGCAGCTCTGACTATTCCCCCGGGGAGCTGTTTTTT. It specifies CASSSDYSPGELFF.

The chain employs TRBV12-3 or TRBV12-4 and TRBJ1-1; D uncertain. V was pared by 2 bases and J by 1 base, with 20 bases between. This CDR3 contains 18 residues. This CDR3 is CASSLRLTGLGRNTEAFF. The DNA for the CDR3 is TGTGCCAGCAGTTTACGGCTTACCGGGCTTGGGAGGAACACTGAAGCTTTCTTT.

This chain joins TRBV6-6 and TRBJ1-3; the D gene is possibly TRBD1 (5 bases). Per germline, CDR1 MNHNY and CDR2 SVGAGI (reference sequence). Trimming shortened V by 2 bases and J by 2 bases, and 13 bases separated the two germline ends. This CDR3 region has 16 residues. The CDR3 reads CASSYPPTEPGNTIYF. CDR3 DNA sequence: TGTGCCAGCAGTTACCCACCGACAGAACCTGGAAACACCATATATTTT.